What follows is one T cell receptor beta chain and its context. Its antigen remains undetermined. The reads were generated on an Illumina HiSeq 2000. 5'RACE template switching, by which a universal primer site and unique molecular identifiers were added, was used to make TCR beta cDNA libraries. Priming for cDNA synthesis came from the TCR beta constant segment, and two successive PCR amplification steps followed. As for the authors' bioinformatics: MIGEC handled demultiplexing of the reads and grouping by UMI, while MiTCR was used to assemble and quantify clonotypes. Only TCR cDNA sequences supported by at least two reads were kept to exclude erroneous sequences. The tcR package was used for downstream repertoire analysis, with clonotypes matched between fractions based on CDR3 nucleotide sequence plus V segment. VDJmatch was used to annotate antigen specificity against VDJdb, with one amino acid substitution in CDR3 permitted. The reads were reprocessed in TCRdb, with one entry per CDR3 protein sequence and no accompanying DNA. TCRdb, not the original authors, processed these V and J calls. This sample's table has entries for roughly 350,000 distinct CDR3 sequences. 5% to 5.5% of the sample is held by the ten biggest clonotypes.

A commercial ELISA kit detecting HCMV-specific IgG in serum was used to determine HCMV serostatus. Peripheral blood mononuclear cells were isolated from blood by Ficoll density gradient centrifugation. This sample is drawn from a study of T cells expressing NK-cell markers (dated by TCRdb to 2018 to 2021). The study in broad terms: About 8 donors provided sorted CD3+CD56+NKG2C+, CD3+CD56+NKG2C- and CD3+CD56-NKG2C+ T-cell subsets, whose TCR beta-chain repertoires were profiled. Among the eight sequenced donors, only one was HCMV-seronegative, while the other seven were HCMV-seropositive. The eight sequenced donors were randomly selected healthy volunteers, three men and five women. Sequencing of the libraries produced 2 x 150 bp reads on Illumina HiSeq 2000/2500, MiSeq or NextSeq.

Results the study describes overall, beyond this receptor: In over five donors, the dominant CD3+CD56+NKG2C+ clonotypes were among the top 10 CD8+ clonotypes and accounted for about 1.0-7.5% of CD8+ T cells. It remained unclear whether the expanded NKG2C-expressing T cell clones were specific for HCMV antigens. Those dominant clonotypes were again the most abundant among CD3+CD56-NKG2C+ cells in four donors, at about 28.3-65%.

Taken from cysteine to phenylalanine, the CDR3 has 13 residues. No DNA is recorded. CDR1 LNHDA and CDR2 SQIVND are derived from the germline V gene (reference sequence). Sequencing was carried out using blood T cells: a sorted CD56 or NKG2C T cell subset, CD4+ or CD8+ T cells, or bulk PBMC T cells (not recorded which). The TCR was taken from a man aged 18-69 years in good health. The chain joins TRBV19 to TRBJ2-5; without DNA, the TCRdb call of TRBD2 cannot be checked. The CDR3 sequence is CASSIGGEETQYF.